Listed below are T cell receptor beta chains from one sample, sequenced in a study of beta chain features in type 1 diabetes. Some clones are missing from TCRdb's copy, which holds only in-frame ones; the method was immunoSEQ multiplex PCR. The repertoire includes hundreds of thousands of clones, about a tenth of them detected once, and around 0.018% sits in the top ten. Sequences were obtained from naive CD4+ T cells from blood. Receptors originate from a man aged 30-40 years with type 1 diabetes. The CDR3 runs from the conserved cysteine through the conserved F or W.

V	J	CDR3
TRBV9	TRBJ1-1	CASSVVNQGAFF
TRBV7-3	TRBJ2-1	CASSLNRGPNEQFF
TRBV7-2	TRBJ2-2	CASSRGQSNTGELFF
TRBV5-1	TRBJ2-7	CASSRGGILSYEQYF
TRBV6-1	TRBJ2-2	CASRQGGGTGELFF
TRBV27	TRBJ2-5	CASSPPRQGRTETQYF
TRBV7-9	TRBJ2-3	CASSSIVDTQYF
TRBV7-9	TRBJ1-2	CASSQTGSYGYTF
TRBV14	TRBJ1-1	CASSQSLGTGARLRAFF
TRBV7-3	TRBJ2-2	CASSPRGPAGTGELFF
TRBV7-9	TRBJ1-1	CASSVRDSYTEAFF
TRBV5-4	TRBJ2-5	CASSSVVTSGGLLETQYF
TRBV9	TRBJ1-1	CASSETSTGQAFF
TRBV4-1	TRBJ1-6	CASSPWDINSPLHF
TRBV9	TRBJ2-3	CASSVGETSDTQYF
TRBV5-1	TRBJ2-1	CASSLGLADYNEQFF
TRBV6-5	TRBJ2-5	CASSYSRVQETQYF
TRBV6-1	TRBJ1-2	CASSDQTGENYGYTF
TRBV29-1	TRBJ2-7	CSVGAGPPYEQYF
TRBV4-3	TRBJ2-1	CASSQDGSLSSYNEQFF
TRBV9	TRBJ1-1	CASSPIRSGGDAEAFF
TRBV5-4	TRBJ2-5	CASSPRLAGMETQYF
TRBV27	TRBJ2-7	CASSYTRDRCPF
TRBV19	TRBJ2-7	CASSISGPITYEQYF
TRBV28	TRBJ1-4	CASSLGPWGEKLFF
TRBV7-2	TRBJ2-3	CASSLTRSGDWDTQYF
TRBV7-9	TRBJ2-1	CASSPSKGASYNEQFF
TRBV5-1	TRBJ2-3	CASSSSTDTQYF
TRBV29-1	TRBJ1-1	CSVQGGLNTEAFF
TRBV4-1	TRBJ1-6	CASSQIQGLYNSPLHF